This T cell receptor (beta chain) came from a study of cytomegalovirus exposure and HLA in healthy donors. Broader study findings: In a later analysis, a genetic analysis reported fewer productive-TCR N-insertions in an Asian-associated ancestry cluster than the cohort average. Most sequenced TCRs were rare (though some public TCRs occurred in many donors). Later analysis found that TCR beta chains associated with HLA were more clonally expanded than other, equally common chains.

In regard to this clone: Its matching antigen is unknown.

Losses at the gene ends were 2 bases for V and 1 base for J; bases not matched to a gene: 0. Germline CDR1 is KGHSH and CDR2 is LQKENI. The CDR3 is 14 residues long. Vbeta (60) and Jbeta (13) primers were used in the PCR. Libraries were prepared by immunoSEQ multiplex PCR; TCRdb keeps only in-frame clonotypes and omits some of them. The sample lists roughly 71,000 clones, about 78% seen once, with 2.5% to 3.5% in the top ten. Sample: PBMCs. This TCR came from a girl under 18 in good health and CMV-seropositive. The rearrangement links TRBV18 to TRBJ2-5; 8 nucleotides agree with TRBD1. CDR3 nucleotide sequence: TGTGCCAGCTCACCAGGGACAGGCCAAGAGACCCAGTACTTC. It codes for CASSPGTGQETQYF.